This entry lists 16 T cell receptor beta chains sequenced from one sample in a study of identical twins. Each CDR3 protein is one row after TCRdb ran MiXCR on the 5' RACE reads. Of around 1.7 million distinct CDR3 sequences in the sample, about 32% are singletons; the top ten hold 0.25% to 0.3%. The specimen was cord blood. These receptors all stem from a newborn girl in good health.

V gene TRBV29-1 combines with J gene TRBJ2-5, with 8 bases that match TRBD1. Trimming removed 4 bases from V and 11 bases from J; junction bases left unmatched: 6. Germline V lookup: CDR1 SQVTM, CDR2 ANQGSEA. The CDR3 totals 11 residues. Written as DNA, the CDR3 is TGCAGCGTTGCAGGGGGCAATGAGCAGTACTTC. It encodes CSVAGGNEQYF.

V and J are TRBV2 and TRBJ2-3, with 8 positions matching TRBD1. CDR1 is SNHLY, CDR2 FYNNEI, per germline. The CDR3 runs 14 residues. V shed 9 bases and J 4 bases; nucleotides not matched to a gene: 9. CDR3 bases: TGTGCCAGGAAGGTGGACAGGGTGGCAGATACGCAGTATTTT. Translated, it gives CARKVDRVADTQYF.

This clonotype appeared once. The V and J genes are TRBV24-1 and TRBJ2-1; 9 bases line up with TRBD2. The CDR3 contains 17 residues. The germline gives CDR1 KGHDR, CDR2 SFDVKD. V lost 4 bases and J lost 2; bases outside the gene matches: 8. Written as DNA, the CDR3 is TGTGCCACCAGTGACGGACTAGCGAGAGGTACCTACAATGAGCAGTTCTTC. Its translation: CATSDGLARGTYNEQFF.

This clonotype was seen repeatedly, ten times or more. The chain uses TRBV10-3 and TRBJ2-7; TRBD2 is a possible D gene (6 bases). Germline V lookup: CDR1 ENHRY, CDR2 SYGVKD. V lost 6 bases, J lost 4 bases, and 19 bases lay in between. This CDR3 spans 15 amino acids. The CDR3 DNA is TGTGCCATCAGCGGCGGACTAAAGTCCTGGTACGAGCAGTACTTC. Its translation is CAISGGLKSWYEQYF.

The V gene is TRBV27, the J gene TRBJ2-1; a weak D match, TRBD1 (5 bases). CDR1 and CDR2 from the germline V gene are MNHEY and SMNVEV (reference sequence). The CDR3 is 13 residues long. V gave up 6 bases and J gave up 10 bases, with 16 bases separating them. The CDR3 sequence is CASSRERLQEQFF. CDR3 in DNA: TGTGCCAGCAGCAGGGAAAGACTCCAGGAGCAGTTCTTC.

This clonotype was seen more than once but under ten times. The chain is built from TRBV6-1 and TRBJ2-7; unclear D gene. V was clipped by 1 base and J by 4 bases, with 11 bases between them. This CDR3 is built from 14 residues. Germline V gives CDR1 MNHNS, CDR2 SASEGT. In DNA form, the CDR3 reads TGTGCCAGCAGTGAAGACGGCAGACAATACGAGCAGTACTTC. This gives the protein CASSEDGRQYEQYF.

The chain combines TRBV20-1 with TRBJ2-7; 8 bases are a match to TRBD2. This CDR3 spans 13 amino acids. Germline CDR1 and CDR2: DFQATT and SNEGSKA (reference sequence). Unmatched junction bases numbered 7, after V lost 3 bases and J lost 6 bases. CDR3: CSASRTSRGEQYF. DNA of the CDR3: TGCAGTGCTAGCAGGACTAGCCGAGGCGAGCAGTACTTC.

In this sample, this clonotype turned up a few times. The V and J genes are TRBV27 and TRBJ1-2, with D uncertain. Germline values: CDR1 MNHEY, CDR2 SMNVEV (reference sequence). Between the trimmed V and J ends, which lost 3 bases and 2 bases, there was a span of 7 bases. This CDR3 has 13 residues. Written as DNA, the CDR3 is TGTGCCAGCAGTTTCAACAAAAACTATGGCTACACCTTC. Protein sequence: CASSFNKNYGYTF.

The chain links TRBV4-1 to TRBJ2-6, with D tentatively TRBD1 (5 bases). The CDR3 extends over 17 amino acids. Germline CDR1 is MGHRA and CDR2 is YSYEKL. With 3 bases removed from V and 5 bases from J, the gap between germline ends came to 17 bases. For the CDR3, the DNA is TGCGCCAGCAGCCACCCAGGGTGGTTTCTGCGGGCCAACGTCCTGACTTTC. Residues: CASSHPGWFLRANVLTF.

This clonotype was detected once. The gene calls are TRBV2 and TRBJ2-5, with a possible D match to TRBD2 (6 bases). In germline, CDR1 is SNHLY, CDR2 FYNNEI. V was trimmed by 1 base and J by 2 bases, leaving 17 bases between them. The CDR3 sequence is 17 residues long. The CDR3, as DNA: TGTGCCAGCAGTGAAGTAAACCCGGGACTCCTTCAAGAGACCCAGTACTTC. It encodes CASSEVNPGLLQETQYF.

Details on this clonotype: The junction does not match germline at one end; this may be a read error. The CDR3 nucleotides read TGTGCCGGCAGCTTAAGGGGGACAGTCTCCTACGAGCAGTACTTC. It yields the protein CAGSLRGTVSYEQYF. The chain has TRBV7-8 and TRBJ2-7; TRBD1 matches at 7 bases. Germline CDR1 SGHVS, CDR2 FQNEAQ. The CDR3 is 15 amino acids.

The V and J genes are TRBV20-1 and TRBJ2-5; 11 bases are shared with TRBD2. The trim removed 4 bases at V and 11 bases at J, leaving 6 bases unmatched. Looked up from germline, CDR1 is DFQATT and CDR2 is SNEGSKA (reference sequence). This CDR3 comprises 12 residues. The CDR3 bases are TGCAGTGCTACTAGCGGGAGGAATGAGCAGTACTTC. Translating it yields CSATSGRNEQYF.

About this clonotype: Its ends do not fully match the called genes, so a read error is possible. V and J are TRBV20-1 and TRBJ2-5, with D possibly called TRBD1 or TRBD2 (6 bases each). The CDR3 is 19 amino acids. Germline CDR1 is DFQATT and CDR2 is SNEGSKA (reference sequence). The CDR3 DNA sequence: TGCAGTCCTAGACTAAGGGGGAGGAGTCCGAAGAGGATCCCTATTGAGCAGTACTTC. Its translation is CSPRLRGRSPKRIPIEQYF.

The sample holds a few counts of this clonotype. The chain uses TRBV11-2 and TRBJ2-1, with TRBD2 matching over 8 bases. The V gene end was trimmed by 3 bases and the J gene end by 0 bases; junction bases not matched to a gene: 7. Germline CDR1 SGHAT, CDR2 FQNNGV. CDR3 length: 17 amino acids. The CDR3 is CASSLNPRGGSYNEQFF. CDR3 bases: TGTGCCAGCAGCTTGAACCCCCGGGGGGGCTCCTACAATGAGCAGTTCTTC.

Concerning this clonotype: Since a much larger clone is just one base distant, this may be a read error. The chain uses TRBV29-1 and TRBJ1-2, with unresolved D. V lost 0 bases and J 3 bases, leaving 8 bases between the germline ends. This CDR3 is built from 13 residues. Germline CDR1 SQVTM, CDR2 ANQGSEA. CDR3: CSVEEGIDYGYTF. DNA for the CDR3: TGCAGCGTTGAAGAGGGAATCGACTATGGCTACACCTTC.

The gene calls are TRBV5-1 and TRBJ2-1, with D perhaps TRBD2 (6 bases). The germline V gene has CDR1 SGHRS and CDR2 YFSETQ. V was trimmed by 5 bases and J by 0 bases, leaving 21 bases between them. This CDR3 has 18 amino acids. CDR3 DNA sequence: TGCGCCAGCAGGATTCTTTCCGGGACTGCGAGCTCCTACAATGAGCAGTTCTTC. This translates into CASRILSGTASSYNEQFF.